This TCR beta chain was profiled in a study of CD8 T cells in Susac syndrome. Reverse transcription used about 0.45 to 1 ug RNA and random hexamers. From the immunoSEQ multiplex PCR reads, TCRdb called clonotypes with MiXCR, one entry per CDR3 protein. This table has 50,000 to 55,000 distinct CDR3 sequences, 95% appearing once. Trimming cost V 5 bases and J 2 bases, with 4 bases left between them. CDR1 is SGDLS and CDR2 is YYNGEE in the germline V gene. The CDR3 totals 12 residues. The sequence was collected from a human donor with Susac syndrome. The rearrangement joins TRBV9 to TRBJ2-2, with D unresolved. The sequenced sample consisted of CD8+ T cells from PBMCs. Here the CDR3 DNA reads TGTGCCAGCAGTGCCAACACCGGGGAGCTGTTTTTT. It yields the protein CASSANTGELFF.